This T cell receptor beta chain is drawn from a study of control samples from healthy donors and cancer patients. The repertoire was sequenced with immunoSEQ multiplex PCR; TCRdb's copy has only in-frame clones and lacks some. The sample yields more than 70,000 clones, approximately 91% seen once. Germline-derived CDR1 and CDR2 are SGHRS and YFSETQ. V lost 4 bases to trimming and J lost 5 bases, with 18 bases between them. This CDR3 is 15 amino acids long. This clone showed up many times. This TCR came from a woman aged 25 to 45 in good health. This sequence joins TRBV5-1 and TRBJ1-2; D might be TRBD1 (6 bases). The sample taken for sequencing was blood. The CDR3: CASSPGPTGAYGYTF. CDR3 coding DNA: TGCGCCAGCAGCCCTGGCCCGACAGGCGCTTATGGCTACACCTTC.